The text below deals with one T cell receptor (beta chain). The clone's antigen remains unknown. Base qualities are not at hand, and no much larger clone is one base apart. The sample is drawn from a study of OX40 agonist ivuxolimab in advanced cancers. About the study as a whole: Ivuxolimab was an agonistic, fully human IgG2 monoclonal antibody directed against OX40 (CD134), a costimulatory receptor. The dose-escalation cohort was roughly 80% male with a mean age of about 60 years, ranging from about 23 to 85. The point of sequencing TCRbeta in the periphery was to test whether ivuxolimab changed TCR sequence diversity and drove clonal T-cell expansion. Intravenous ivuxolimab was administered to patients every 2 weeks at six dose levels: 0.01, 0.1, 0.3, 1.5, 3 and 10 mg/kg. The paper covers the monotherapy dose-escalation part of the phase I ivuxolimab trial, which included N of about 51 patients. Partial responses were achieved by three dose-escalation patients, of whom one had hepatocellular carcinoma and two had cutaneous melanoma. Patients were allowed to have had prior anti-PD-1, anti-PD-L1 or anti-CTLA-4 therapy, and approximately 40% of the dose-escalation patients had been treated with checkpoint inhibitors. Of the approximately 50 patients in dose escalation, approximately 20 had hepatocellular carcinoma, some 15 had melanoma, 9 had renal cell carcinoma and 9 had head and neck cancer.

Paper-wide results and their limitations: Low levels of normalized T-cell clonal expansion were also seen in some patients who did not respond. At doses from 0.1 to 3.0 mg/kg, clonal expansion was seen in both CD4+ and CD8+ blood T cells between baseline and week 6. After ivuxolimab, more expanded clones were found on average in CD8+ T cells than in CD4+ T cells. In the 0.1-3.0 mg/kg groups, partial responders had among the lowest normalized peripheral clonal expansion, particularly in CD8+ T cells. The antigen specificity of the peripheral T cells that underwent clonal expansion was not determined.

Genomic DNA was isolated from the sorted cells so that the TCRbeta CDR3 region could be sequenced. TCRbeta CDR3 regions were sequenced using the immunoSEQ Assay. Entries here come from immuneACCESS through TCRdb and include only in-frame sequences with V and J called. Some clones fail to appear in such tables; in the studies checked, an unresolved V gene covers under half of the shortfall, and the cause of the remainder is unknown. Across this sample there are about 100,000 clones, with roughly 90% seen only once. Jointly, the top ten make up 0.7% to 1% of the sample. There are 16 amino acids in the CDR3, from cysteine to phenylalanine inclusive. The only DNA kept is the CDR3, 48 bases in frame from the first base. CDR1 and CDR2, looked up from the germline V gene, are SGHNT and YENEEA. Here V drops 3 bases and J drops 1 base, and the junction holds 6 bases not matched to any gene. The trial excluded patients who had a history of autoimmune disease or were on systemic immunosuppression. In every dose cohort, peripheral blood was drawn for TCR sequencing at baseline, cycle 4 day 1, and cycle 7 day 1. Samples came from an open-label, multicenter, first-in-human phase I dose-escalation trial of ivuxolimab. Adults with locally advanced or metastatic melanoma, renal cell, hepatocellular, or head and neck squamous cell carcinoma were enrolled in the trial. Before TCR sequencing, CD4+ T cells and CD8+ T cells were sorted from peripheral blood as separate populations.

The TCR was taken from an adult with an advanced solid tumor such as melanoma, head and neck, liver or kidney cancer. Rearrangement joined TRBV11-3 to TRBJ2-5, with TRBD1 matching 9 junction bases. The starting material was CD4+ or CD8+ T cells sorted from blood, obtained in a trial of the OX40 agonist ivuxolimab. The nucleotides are TGTGCCAGCAGCTTTCAATCGACAGGGGGCCAAGAGACCCAGTACTTC. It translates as CASSFQSTGGQETQYF.